This T cell receptor (beta chain) derives from a study of neurological immune-mediated disorders. The time point was: longitudinal time-point 2. As for the cDNA, it was generated by 5'RACE with 10-nucleotide random UMIs. TCRdb used MiXCR to reprocess the 5' RACE reads, holding one entry per CDR3 protein. The repertoire includes some 87,000 distinct CDR3 sequences, about 13% of them detected once, and around 5.3% sits in the top ten. At least ten counts were recorded for this clonotype. This CDR3 is built from 13 residues. Germline lookup yields CDR1 MNHEY and CDR2 SVGAGI. Trimming removed 6 bases at V and 3 bases at J, with 11 bases between.

The sample taken for sequencing was PBMCs. This TCR derives from a female donor with HTLV-1-associated myelopathy (HAM/TSP). The chain uses TRBV6-5 and TRBJ1-1, with a weak D call TRBD1 (5 bases). This CDR3 is CASSSGGDTEAFF. Here the CDR3 DNA reads TGTGCCAGCAGCTCGGGGGGGGACACTGAAGCTTTCTTT.